This entry is about one T cell receptor beta chain. This sample is part of a study of blood T cell repertoires in COVID-19. As for the study in general: Specimens from acute and convalescent COVID-19 originated in the United States, Italy and Spain. T cells, B-cell-depleted T cells, or PBMCs provided the cDNA or gDNA that served as material.

Germline V gene sequence: CDR1 LNHDA, CDR2 SQIVND (reference sequence). This CDR3 is built from 14 residues. V dropped 4 bases and J dropped 11 bases, with 18 bases sitting between them. The authors' processing: Estimation of nucleated cell counts was performed using reference gene primer amplification. The data were produced by immunoSEQ multiplex PCR, yet TCRdb's version contains in-frame clones alone and is incomplete. Clonal size and the V and J genes are those of that table, whereas D and trimming came from the DNA. The sample holds roughly 120,000 clones, approximately 86% seen once. The chain has TRBV19 and TRBJ1-5; a possible D gene is TRBD1 (5 bases). This receptor was identified in a woman aged 45-65 years with active or convalescent COVID-19. The sequencing sample was made of peripheral blood. For the CDR3, the DNA is TGTGCCAGTAGTAATGCAGGGACTCCCCAGGCCCAGCATTTT. It yields the protein CASSNAGTPQAQHF.